The T cell receptor beta chain described here comes from a study of blood T cell repertoires in COVID-19. Whole-study context: From the United States, Italy and Spain came samples of acute and convalescent COVID-19.

In the authors' workflow: Researchers report that nucleated cell counts were estimated from reference gene primer amplification. Some clones are missing from TCRdb's copy, which holds only in-frame ones; the method was immunoSEQ multiplex PCR. V, J and clone size are those of that table, while D and trimming were read from the DNA. The sample records about 230,000 clones, around 88% being singletons. Assignments of participants to cohorts depended upon their own reported clinical history. Deletions cut 4 bases from V and 0 bases from J, with 14 bases between. The CDR3 loop spans 16 amino acids. CDR1 and CDR2 (germline): SGHTS, YDEGEE.

The J gene is TRBJ1-5, the V gene TRBV5-8, with a tentative D call TRBD1 (5 bases). The TCR originated in a woman aged 40 to 50 with acute COVID-19. The sample comprised PBMCs or T cells enriched from blood (not recorded which). CDR3 DNA sequence: TGTGCCAGCAGCGGGGCAGGAATTTATAGCAATCAGCCCCAGCATTTT. This codes for CASSGAGIYSNQPQHF. Based on the CDR3 plus reference TRBV5-8 and TRBJ1-5, the full variable domain is EAGVTQSPTHLIKTRGQQATLRCSPISGHTSVYWYQQALGLGLQFLLWYDEGEERNRGNFPPRFSGRQFPNYSSELNVNALELEDSALYLCASSGAGIYSNQPQHFGDGTRLSIL.